This T cell receptor beta chain was profiled in a study of T cells after yellow fever vaccination. Study-wide results and limits: Some clonotypes, a small share, were shared between CD4 and CD8 compartments. Repertoires sorted by FACS could include abundant clonotypes that are contaminants from the bulk population. The booster saw the reappearance of most primary-vaccination clones (about 95% CD4, 80% to 90% CD8).

CDR1 is LNHDA, CDR2 SQIVND, per germline (reference sequence). This CDR3 has 15 residues. Trimming removed 7 bases at V and 5 bases at J, with 21 bases between. As for this clonotype: Antigen: not known.

They built TCR cDNA with 5'RACE template switching, a step that put in a universal primer site and UMIs. TCRdb passed the 5' RACE reads through MiXCR, listing each CDR3 protein once. Of under 250,000 distinct CDR3 sequences in the sample, 6.9% were seen once. The chain employs TRBV19 and TRBJ2-7, with a tentative D call TRBD2 (6 bases). The sample was CD4+ T cells sorted from PBMCs, taken 15 days after the yellow fever booster vaccination. The sequence derives from a man aged 25 to 40 who received the YFV17D yellow fever vaccine. CDR3 loop: CASNPPRDWAHEQYF. Here the CDR3 DNA reads TGTGCCAGTAACCCCCCCCGGGACTGGGCGCACGAGCAGTACTTC. Based on the CDR3 plus reference TRBV19 and TRBJ2-7, the full variable domain is DGGITQSPKYLFRKEGQNVTLSCEQNLNHDAMYWYRQDPGQGLRLIYYSQIVNDFQKGDIAEGYSVSREKKESFPLTVTSAQKNPTAFYLCASNPPRDWAHEQYFGPGTRLTVT.